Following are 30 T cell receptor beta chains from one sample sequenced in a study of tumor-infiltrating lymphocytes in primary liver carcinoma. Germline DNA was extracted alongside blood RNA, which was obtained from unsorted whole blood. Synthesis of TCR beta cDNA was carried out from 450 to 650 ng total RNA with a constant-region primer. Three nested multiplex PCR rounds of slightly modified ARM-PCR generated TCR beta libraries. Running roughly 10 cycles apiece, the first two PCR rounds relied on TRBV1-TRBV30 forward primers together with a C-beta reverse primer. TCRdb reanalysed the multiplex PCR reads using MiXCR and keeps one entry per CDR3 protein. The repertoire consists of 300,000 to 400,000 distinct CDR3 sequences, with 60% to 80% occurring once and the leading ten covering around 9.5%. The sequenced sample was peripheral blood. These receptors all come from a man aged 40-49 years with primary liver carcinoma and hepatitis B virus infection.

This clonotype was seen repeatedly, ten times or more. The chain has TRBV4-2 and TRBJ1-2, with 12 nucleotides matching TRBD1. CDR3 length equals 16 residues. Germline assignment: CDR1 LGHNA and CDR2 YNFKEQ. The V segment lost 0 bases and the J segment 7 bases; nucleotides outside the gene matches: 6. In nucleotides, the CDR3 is TGTGCCAGCAGCCAAGATCAGGGACAGGGGGCGATTGGCTACACCTTC. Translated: CASSQDQGQGAIGYTF.

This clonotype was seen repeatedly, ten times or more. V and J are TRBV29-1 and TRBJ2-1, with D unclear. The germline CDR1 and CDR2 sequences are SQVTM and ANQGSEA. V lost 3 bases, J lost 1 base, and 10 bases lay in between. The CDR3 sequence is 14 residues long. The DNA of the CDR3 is TGCAGCGTTGACTCTCTTAGTTCCTACAATGAGCAGTTCTTC. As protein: CSVDSLSSYNEQFF.

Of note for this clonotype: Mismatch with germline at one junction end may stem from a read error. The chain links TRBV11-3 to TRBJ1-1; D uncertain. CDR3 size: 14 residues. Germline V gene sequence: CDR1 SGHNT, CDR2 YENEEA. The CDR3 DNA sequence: TGTGCCAGCATCTTAGATCTCTCCCGCCCTGAGGCTTTCTTT. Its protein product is CASILDLSRPEAFF.

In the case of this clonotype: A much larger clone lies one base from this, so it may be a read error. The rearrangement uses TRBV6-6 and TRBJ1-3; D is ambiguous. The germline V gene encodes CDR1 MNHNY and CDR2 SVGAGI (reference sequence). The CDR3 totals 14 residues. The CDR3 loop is CASSYSESGNTTYF. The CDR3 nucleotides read TGTGCCAGCAGTTACTCGGAATCTGGAAACACCACATATTTT.

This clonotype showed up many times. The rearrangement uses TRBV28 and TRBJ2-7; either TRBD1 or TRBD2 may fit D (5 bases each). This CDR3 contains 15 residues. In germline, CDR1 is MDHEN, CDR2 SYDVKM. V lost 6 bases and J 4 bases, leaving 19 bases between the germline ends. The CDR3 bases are TGTGCCAGCAGGCCGGGTAGAGGGGTGCGGTACGAGCAGTACTTC. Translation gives CASRPGRGVRYEQYF.

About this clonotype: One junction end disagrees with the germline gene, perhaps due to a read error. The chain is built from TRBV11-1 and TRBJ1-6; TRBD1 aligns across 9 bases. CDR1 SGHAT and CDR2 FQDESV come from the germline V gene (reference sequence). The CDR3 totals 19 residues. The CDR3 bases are TGTTCCAGCAACTCGTCCGCATCCGGGACAGGGTTCCATAATTCACCCCTCCACTTT. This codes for CSSNSSASGTGFHNSPLHF.

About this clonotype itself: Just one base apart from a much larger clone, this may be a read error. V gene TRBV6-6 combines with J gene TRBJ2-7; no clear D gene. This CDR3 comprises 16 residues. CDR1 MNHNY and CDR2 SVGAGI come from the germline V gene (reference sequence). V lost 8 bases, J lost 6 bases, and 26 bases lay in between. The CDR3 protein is CASRESPALTQAEQYF. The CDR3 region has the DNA TGTGCCAGCCGTGAGTCCCCGGCCCTTACCCAGGCCGAGCAGTACTTC.

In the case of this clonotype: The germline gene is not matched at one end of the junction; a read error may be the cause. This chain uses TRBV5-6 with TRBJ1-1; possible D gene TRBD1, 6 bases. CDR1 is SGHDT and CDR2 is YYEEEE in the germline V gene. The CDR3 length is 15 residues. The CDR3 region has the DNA TGTGCCAGCAGCTTGACAGGGCCCATGAACACTGGAGCTTTCTTT. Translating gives CASSLTGPMNTGAFF.

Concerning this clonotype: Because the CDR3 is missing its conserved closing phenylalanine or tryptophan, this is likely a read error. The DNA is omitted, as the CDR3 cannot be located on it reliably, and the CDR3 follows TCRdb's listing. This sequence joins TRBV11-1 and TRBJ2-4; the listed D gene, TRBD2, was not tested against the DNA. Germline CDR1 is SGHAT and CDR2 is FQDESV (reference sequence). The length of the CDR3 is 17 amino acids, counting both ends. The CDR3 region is CASSFPGTSGTKNIQYL.

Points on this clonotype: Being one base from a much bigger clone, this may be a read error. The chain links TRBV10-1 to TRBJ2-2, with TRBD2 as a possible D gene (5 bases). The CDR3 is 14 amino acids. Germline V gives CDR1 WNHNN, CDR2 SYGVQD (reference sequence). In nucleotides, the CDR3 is TGCGCCAGCAGTGAGACATCCGCCGCCGGGGAGCTGTCTTTT. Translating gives CASSETSAAGELSF.

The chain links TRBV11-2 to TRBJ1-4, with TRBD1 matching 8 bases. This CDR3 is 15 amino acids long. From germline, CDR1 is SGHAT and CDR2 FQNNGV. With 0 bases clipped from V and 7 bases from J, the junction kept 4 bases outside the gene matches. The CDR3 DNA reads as TGTGCCAGCAGCTTAGACCCGACAGGGGTTGAAAAACTGTTTTTT. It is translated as CASSLDPTGVEKLFF. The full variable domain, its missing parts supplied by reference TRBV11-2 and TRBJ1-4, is EAGVAQSPRYKIIEKRQSVAFWCNPISGHATLYWYQQILGQGPKLLIQFQNNGVVDDSQLPKDRFSAERLKGVDSTLKIQPAKLEDSAVYLCASSLDPTGVEKLFFGSGTQLSVL.

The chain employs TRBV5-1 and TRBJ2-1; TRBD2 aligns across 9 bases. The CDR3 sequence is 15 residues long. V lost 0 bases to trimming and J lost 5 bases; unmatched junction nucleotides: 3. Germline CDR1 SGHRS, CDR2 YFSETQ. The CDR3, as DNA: TGCGCCAGCAGCTTGGGACTAGCGGATGACAATGAGCAGTTCTTC. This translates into CASSLGLADDNEQFF.

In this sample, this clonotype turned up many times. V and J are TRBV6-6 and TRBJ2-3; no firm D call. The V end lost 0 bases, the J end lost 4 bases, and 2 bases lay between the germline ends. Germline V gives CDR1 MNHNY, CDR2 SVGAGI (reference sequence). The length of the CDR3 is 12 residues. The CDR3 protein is CASSYSSDTQYF. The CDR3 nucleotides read TGTGCCAGCAGTTACTCATCAGATACGCAGTATTTT.

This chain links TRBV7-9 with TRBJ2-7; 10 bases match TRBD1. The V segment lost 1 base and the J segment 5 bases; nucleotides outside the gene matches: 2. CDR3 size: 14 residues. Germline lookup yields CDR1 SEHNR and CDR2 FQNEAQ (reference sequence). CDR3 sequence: CASSLVGTGDEQYF. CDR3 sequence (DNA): TGTGCCAGCAGCTTAGTTGGGACAGGGGACGAGCAGTACTTC. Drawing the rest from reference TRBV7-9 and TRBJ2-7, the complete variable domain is DTGVSQNPRHKITKRGQNVTFRCDPISEHNRLYWYRQTLGQGPEFLTYFQNEAQLEKSRLLSDRFSAERPKGSFSTLEIQRTEQGDSAMYLCASSLVGTGDEQYFGPGTRLTVT.

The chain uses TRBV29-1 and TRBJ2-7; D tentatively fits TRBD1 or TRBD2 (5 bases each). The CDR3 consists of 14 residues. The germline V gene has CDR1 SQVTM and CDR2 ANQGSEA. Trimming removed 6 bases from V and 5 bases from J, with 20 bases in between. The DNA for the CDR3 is TGCAGCGTCGATCAGCAGGGAGTATTCAACGAGCAGTACTTC. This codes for CSVDQQGVFNEQYF.

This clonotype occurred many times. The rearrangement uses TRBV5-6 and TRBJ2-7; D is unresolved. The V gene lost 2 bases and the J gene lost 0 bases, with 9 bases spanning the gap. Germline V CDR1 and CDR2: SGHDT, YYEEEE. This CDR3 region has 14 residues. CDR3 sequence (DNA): TGTGCCAGCAGCTTATGGGGAAGCTCCTACGAGCAGTACTTC. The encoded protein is CASSLWGSSYEQYF.

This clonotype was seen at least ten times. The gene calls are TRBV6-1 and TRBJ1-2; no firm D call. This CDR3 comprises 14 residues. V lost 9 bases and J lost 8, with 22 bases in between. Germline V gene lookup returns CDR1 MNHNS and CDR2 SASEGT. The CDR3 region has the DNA TGTGCCAGAAAACCCGGGCCTCCGACGGAGGGCTACACCTTC. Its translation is CARKPGPPTEGYTF.

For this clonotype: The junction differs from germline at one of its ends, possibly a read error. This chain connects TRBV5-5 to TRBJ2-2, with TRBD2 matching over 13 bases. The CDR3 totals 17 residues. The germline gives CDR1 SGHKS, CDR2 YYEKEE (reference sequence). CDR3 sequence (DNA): TGTGCCAGCAGCTTGACTAGCGGGAGGGCCGGAACCGTGGAGCTGTTTTTT. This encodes CASSLTSGRAGTVELFF.

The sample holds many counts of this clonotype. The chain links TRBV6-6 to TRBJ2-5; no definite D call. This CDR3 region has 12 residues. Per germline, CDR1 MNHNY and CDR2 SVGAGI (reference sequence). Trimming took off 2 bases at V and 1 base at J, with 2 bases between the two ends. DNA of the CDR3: TGTGCCAGCAGTTACCCCCAAGAGACCCAGTACTTC. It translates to CASSYPQETQYF.

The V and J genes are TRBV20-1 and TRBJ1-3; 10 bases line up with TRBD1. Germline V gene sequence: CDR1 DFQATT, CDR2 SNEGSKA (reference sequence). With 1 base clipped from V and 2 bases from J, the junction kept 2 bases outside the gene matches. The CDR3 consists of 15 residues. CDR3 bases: TGCAGTGCTAGAGGGGACAGGGGAACTGGAAACACCATATATTTT. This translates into CSARGDRGTGNTIYF.

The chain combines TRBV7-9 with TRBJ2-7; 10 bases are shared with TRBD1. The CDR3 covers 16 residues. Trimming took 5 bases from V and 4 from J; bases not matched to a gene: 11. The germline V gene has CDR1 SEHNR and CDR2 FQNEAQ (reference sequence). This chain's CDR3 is CASSVPGQGTGYEQYF. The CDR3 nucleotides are TGTGCCAGCAGCGTCCCGGGACAGGGGACAGGTTACGAGCAGTACTTC.

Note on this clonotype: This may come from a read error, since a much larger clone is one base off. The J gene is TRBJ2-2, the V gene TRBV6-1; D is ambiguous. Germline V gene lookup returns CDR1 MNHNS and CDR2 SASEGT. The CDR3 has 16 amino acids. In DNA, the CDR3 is TGTGCCAACAGTGAATTCAGGCAAGGGAACACCGGGGAGCTGTTTTTT. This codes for CANSEFRQGNTGELFF.

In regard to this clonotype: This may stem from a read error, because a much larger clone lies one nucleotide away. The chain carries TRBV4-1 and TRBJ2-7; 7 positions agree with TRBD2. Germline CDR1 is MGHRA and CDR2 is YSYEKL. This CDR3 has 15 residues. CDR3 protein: CASGQELAGPYEQYF. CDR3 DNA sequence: TGCGCCAGCGGCCAGGAATTAGCGGGTCCTTACGAGCAGTACTTC.

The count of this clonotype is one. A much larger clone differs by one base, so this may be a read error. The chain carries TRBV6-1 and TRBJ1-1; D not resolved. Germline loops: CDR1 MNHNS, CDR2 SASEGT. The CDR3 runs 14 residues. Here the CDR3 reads CASSDQAVNTEVFF. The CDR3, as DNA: TGTGCCAGCAGCGACCAAGCGGTCAACACTGAAGTTTTCTTT.

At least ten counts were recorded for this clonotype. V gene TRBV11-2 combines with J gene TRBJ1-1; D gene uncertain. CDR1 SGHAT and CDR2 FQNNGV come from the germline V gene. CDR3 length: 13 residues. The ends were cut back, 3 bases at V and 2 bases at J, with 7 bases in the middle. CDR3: CASSFQENTEAFF. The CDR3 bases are TGTGCCAGCAGCTTCCAGGAAAACACTGAAGCTTTCTTT.

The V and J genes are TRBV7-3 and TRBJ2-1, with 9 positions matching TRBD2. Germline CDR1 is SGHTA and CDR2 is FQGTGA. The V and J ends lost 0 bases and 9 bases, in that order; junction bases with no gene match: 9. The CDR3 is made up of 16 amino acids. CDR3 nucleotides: TGTGCCAGCAGCTTAACCGTCAGTAGCGGGAGAGGTGAGCAGTTCTTC. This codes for CASSLTVSSGRGEQFF.

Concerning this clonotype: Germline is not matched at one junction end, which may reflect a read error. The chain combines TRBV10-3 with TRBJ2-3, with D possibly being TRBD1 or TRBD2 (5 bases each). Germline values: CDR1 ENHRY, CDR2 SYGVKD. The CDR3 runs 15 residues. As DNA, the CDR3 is TGTGCCATCAACCAGAGGGGACCGACCTCAGATACACAGTATTTT. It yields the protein CAINQRGPTSDTQYF.

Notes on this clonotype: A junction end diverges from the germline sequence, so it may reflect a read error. CDR3 loop: CASSYSGLAGAVAILYF. DNA of the CDR3: TGCGCCAGCAGTTACTCAGGACTAGCGGGAGCCGTGGCCATTCTGTACTTC. V and J are TRBV6-5 and TRBJ2-4; 13 nucleotides agree with TRBD2. This CDR3 contains 17 residues. Germline CDR1 is MNHEY and CDR2 is SVGAGI.

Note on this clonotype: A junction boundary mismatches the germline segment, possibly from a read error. The CDR3 region is CASTFLTGDFNEQFF. The CDR3 DNA reads as TGTGCAAGCACTTTTTTGACAGGGGATTTCAATGAGCAGTTCTTC. This chain links TRBV12-3 or TRBV12-4 with TRBJ2-1; TRBD1 matches at 8 bases. The CDR3 covers 15 residues.

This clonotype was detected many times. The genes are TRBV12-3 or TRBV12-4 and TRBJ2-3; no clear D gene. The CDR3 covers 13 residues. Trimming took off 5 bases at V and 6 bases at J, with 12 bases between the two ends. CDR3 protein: CASSPRLADTQYF. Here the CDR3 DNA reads TGTGCCAGCAGTCCCAGACTCGCGGATACGCAGTATTTT.